These T cell receptor beta chains were read from a single sample in a study of T cell repertoires in aging, cancer and after chemotherapy. TCRdb reprocessed the multiplex PCR reads with MiXCR, giving one entry per CDR3 protein. This sample has some 9,000 distinct CDR3 sequences, with about 41% found just once. The sample comprised blood. These receptors all come from a human donor with a solid tumor. The CDR3 runs from the conserved cysteine through the conserved F or W. A D gene is named only where the DNA matches it firmly. For some rows the clone size is stated as once, few or many, or as a class when expanded; others skip it.

cdr3_nt | cdr3_aa | j_call | clone_size | d_call | v_call
TGTGCCATCAGTTGGGACAGGGCATCTCCTGGGGCCAACGTCCTGACTTTC | CAISWDRASPGANVLTF | TRBJ2-6 | NA | TRBD1 | TRBV10-3
TGTGCCAGCAGCCCTAAAGAAGAGCAAGAGACCCAGTACTTC | CASSPKEEQETQYF | TRBJ2-5 | few | NA | TRBV7-2
TGTGCCAGCGGTAGTTATGGCTACACCTTC | CASGSYGYTF | TRBJ1-2 | NA | NA | TRBV6-6
TGTGCCAGCAGTTTTGGGGCGCCGGCTGAAGCTTTCTTT | CASSFGAPAEAFF | TRBJ1-1 | NA | NA | TRBV12-3/TRBV12-4
TGTGCCAGCTCGGGGTGGGACTATGGCTACACCTTC | CASSGWDYGYTF | TRBJ1-2 | NA | NA | TRBV6-2/TRBV6-3
TGTGCCAGCAGCCCCGCGGGACTAAACTACAATGAGCAGTTCTTC | CASSPAGLNYNEQFF | TRBJ2-1 | few | TRBD2 | TRBV6-5
TGTGCCAGCAGGAAGGCCGGGACAGCCTTTTATACGCAGTATTTT | CASRKAGTAFYTQYF | TRBJ2-3 | medium-sized | TRBD1 | TRBV11-3
TGTGCCAGCAGCCCCGGACTGGCGGGAGCACCCTACAATGAGCAGTTCTTC | CASSPGLAGAPYNEQFF | TRBJ2-1 | NA | TRBD2 | TRBV7-2
TGTGCCACCTCGGGACAGGGGAGAAATCAGCCCCAGCATTTT | CATSGQGRNQPQHF | TRBJ1-5 | few | TRBD1 | TRBV6-5
TGTGCCAGCAGTTACGGACTAGCGGGATTCACAGATACGCAGTATTTT | CASSYGLAGFTDTQYF | TRBJ2-3 | few | TRBD2 | TRBV6-5
TGTGCCAGTAGCCTAGCGGGAGGGCCGTGGAAAGAGACCCAGTACTTC | CASSLAGGPWKETQYF | TRBJ2-5 | few | TRBD2 | TRBV11-3
TGTGCCAGTAGTACAGGGCCTTACACTGAAGCTTTCTTT | CASSTGPYTEAFF | TRBJ1-1 | NA | NA | TRBV19
TGTGCCAGCAGCTTGGGATGGACAGAGTATGGCTACACCTTC | CASSLGWTEYGYTF | TRBJ1-2 | NA | NA | TRBV5-6
TGCGCCAGCAGCTGGGGGACTAGCGGGGTTCAAGAGACCCAGTACTTC | CASSWGTSGVQETQYF | TRBJ2-5 | NA | TRBD2 | TRBV5-1
TGTGCCAGCAGTGAAGGGTATAGGTCGCTGACGTTGGGCTACACCTTC | CASSEGYRSLTLGYTF | TRBJ1-2 | NA | NA | TRBV6-1
TGTGCCAGCAGGGGACTAGCGGGAGGATATGAGACCCAGTACTTC | CASRGLAGGYETQYF | TRBJ2-5 | NA | TRBD2 | TRBV12-3/TRBV12-4
TGTGCCAGCAGTCGACAGGGTAATAAAGGAGAGACCCAGTACTTC | CASSRQGNKGETQYF | TRBJ2-5 | NA | TRBD1 | TRBV6-5
TGTGCCAGCAGTTACTCCGGAGCCTCCTACGAGCAGTACTTC | CASSYSGASYEQYF | TRBJ2-7 | NA | NA | TRBV6-6
TGTGCCAGCAGTCCCTGGACGGGGAACACTGAAGCTTTCTTT | CASSPWTGNTEAFF | TRBJ1-1 | NA | NA | TRBV12-3/TRBV12-4
TGTGCCAGCAGCTGGCGACGGGGGATGGTTGACACCGGGGAGCTGTTTTTT | CASSWRRGMVDTGELFF | TRBJ2-2 | NA | NA | TRBV11-3
TGTGCCAGCAAACCCCGAGGGGCTTCTACAGATACGCAGTATTTT | CASKPRGASTDTQYF | TRBJ2-3 | once | NA | TRBV6-5
TGTGCCAGCAGCTGGCGACGGGGTGAAGCTTTCTTT | CASSWRRGEAFF | TRBJ1-1 | medium-sized | NA | TRBV11-3